Below, 30 T cell receptor beta chains from the same sample are listed, as sequenced in a study of blood T cells in healthy people across ages. With a J-beta primer mix and a sample-barcoded 5' primer, a second PCR ran about 6 to 11 cycles. Using its own MiXCR run on the 5' RACE reads, TCRdb lists one record per CDR3 protein. The sample contains about a million distinct CDR3 sequences, roughly two fifths of which appear only once. Sequenced material: blood. The receptors stem from a young man in good health.

The V gene is TRBV15, the J gene TRBJ1-1, with D possibly matching TRBD1 (6 bases). CDR3 length: 14 amino acids. CDR1 and CDR2 (germline): LNHNV, YYDKDF (reference sequence). V was shortened by 2 bases and J by 1 base, with 8 bases between the two germline ends. The CDR3 DNA reads TGTGCCACCAGCAGAAACAGGGAGAACACTGAAGCTTTCTTT. This encodes CATSRNRENTEAFF.

This clonotype has more than one count but fewer than ten. The chain has TRBV20-1 and TRBJ1-6; TRBD1 might be the D (5 bases). Looked up from germline, CDR1 is DFQATT and CDR2 is SNEGSKA (reference sequence). Trimming stripped 3 bases from V and 7 bases from J, with 13 bases between. The CDR3 is 14 amino acids. In DNA form, the CDR3 reads TGCAGTGCTAGGGCAGGGTCTACGAATTCACCCCTCCACTTT. It codes for CSARAGSTNSPLHF.

This rearrangement joins TRBV6-1 to TRBJ2-5, with TRBD2 matching over 7 bases. The end of the DNA is better explained by TRBJ2-1, so the J call may be wrong. There are 15 residues in the CDR3. From germline, CDR1 is MNHNS and CDR2 SASEGT. The CDR3 DNA reads as TGTGCCACCCGGCCGGGACTACAAATCCAAGAGACCCAGTTCTTC. This gives the protein CATRPGLQIQETQFF.

There are a few counts of this clonotype. The CDR3 is CAISDPTGAPLYTEAFF. The DNA for the CDR3 is TGTGCCATCAGTGACCCGACAGGGGCCCCTCTTTACACTGAAGCTTTCTTT. The genes are TRBV10-3 and TRBJ1-1, with 8 nucleotides matching TRBD1. The CDR3 contains 17 residues. The germline gives CDR1 ENHRY, CDR2 SYGVKD. J lost 3 bases, V lost 3 bases, and 12 bases had no gene match.

The sample holds a few counts of this clonotype. The V call is TRBV20-1, the J call TRBJ2-3; D may be TRBD2 (7 bases). The ends were cut back, 3 bases at V and 3 bases at J, with 22 bases in the middle. Germline CDR1 DFQATT, CDR2 SNEGSKA (reference sequence). The CDR3 is made up of 17 amino acids. CDR3 nucleotide sequence: TGCAGTGCTAGCTCTGGCCAACTGAGGGGGGGAACAGATACGCAGTATTTT. This gives the protein CSASSGQLRGGTDTQYF.

The chain is built from TRBV5-1 and TRBJ2-5; 10 nucleotides match TRBD2. After removal of 4 bases from V and 2 bases from J, the junction contained 5 bases not matched to a gene. The CDR3 is 15 amino acids. Germline CDR1 and CDR2: SGHRS and YFSETQ. DNA of the CDR3: TGCGCCAGCAGCACCGCTAGCGGGGGACAAGAGACCCAGTACTTC. It specifies CASSTASGGQETQYF.

The table lists this clonotype with a count of one. A much larger clone lies one base from this, so it may be a read error. J is TRBJ2-7 and V is TRBV7-2; D perhaps matches TRBD1 (6 bases). Germline V lookup: CDR1 SGHTA, CDR2 FQGNSA. V lost 5 bases and J lost 3, with 14 bases in between. The CDR3 runs 14 residues. The CDR3 is CASSVDRSHYEQYF. DNA of the CDR3: TGTGCCAGCAGCGTCGACAGGTCACACTACGAGCAGTACTTC.

The chain links TRBV7-2 to TRBJ2-1; D is perhaps TRBD1 (5 bases). Germline lookup yields CDR1 SGHTA and CDR2 FQGNSA. Trimming pared 2 bases from V and 6 bases from J, leaving 11 bases between. The CDR3 totals 14 residues. CDR3 in amino acids: CASSLSRAGNEQFF. CDR3 nucleotide sequence: TGTGCCAGCAGCTTATCCAGGGCCGGCAATGAGCAGTTCTTC.

This chain uses TRBV20-1 with TRBJ2-7, with 9 bases fitting TRBD1. After removal of 2 bases from V and 7 bases from J, the junction contained 18 bases not matched to a gene. CDR1 and CDR2 from the germline V gene are DFQATT and SNEGSKA (reference sequence). This CDR3 has 17 residues. The CDR3 nucleotides are TGCAGTGCTAGAAGAGCGACAGGGGGAGACTTCTACAATGAGCAGTACTTC. Translated: CSARRATGGDFYNEQYF.

The V call is TRBV6-5, the J call TRBJ1-1, with D possibly being TRBD1 (5 bases). CDR3 length: 14 residues. Germline V gene lookup returns CDR1 MNHEY and CDR2 SVGAGI. The ends were cut back, 5 bases at V and 5 bases at J, with 15 bases in the middle. The CDR3 region has the DNA TGTGCCAGCAGTACGGGGGGGTATGAGACTGAAGCTTTCTTT. This encodes CASSTGGYETEAFF.

As concerns this clonotype: One end of the junction does not line up with germline, which may come from a read error. The rearrangement uses TRBV2 and TRBJ1-6; no clear D gene. The CDR3 spans 14 residues. Germline V gives CDR1 SNHLY, CDR2 FYNNEI. CDR3 sequence (DNA): TGTGCCAGCAGTGAACCCTATTTAGGTTCACCCCCCCACTTT. Translating it yields CASSEPYLGSPPHF.

The rearrangement links TRBV20-1 to TRBJ2-1, with TRBD2 matching over 9 bases. The DNA end is more similar to TRBJ2-7, so the J call may be wrong. The germline V gene has CDR1 DFQATT and CDR2 SNEGSKA (reference sequence). This CDR3 has 18 residues. The CDR3 region has the DNA TGCAGTGCTAGTATCTCGTCGTGGGCGGGGGGGCCATACAATGAGCAGTACTTC. Its translation: CSASISSWAGGPYNEQYF.

This clonotype is a singleton in its sample. It is likely a read error, because the conserved phenylalanine at the end of the CDR3 is missing. The chain employs TRBV12-3 or TRBV12-4 and TRBJ2-3; possible D gene TRBD1, 6 bases. Trimming removed 7 bases from V and 2 bases from J, with 16 bases in between. The CDR3 loop spans 15 amino acids. CDR3 region: CASTSGQSITDTQYS. CDR3 sequence (DNA): TGTGCCAGCACCTCTGGACAGAGCATCACAGATACGCAGTATTCT.

The chain uses TRBV6-2 or TRBV6-3 and TRBJ2-1; D might be TRBD1 (6 bases). V dropped 4 bases and J dropped 2 bases, with 15 bases sitting between them. From germline, CDR1 is MNHEY and CDR2 SVGEGT. The length of the CDR3 is 16 residues. DNA for the CDR3: TGTGCCAGCAGTTCCTTGACAGGCCCTACCTACAATGAGCAGTTCTTC. Protein: CASSSLTGPTYNEQFF.

This clonotype appeared a few times. CDR3 in DNA: TGTGCCAGCAGTTCGATCCAAGCAACTAATGAAAAACTGTTTTTT. It encodes CASSSIQATNEKLFF. The V and J genes are TRBV28 and TRBJ1-4; D not resolved. This CDR3 contains 15 residues. Germline V CDR1 and CDR2: MDHEN, SYDVKM. With 4 bases removed from V and 0 bases from J, the gap between germline ends came to 9 bases.

The chain joins TRBV29-1 to TRBJ2-3; D call uncertain. V lost 0 bases and J 2 bases, leaving 3 bases between the germline ends. Germline V lookup: CDR1 SQVTM, CDR2 ANQGSEA. CDR3 length equals 12 residues. CDR3 in DNA: TGCAGCGTTGAAGAGTCCACAGATACGCAGTATTTT. Translating it yields CSVEESTDTQYF.

This clonotype was detected ten times or more. The chain links TRBV12-5 to TRBJ2-3; D not certain. From germline, CDR1 is LGHNT and CDR2 FRNRAP. Trimming shortened V by 5 bases and J by 2 bases, and 11 bases separated the two germline ends. The CDR3 covers 14 residues. CDR3 nucleotides: TGTGCTAGTGGTCTCCAGGCTTCCACAGATACGCAGTATTTT. Amino acids: CASGLQASTDTQYF.

The V call is TRBV20-1, the J call TRBJ1-1; no reliable D call. V lost 3 bases and J 4 bases, leaving 9 bases between the germline ends. This CDR3 spans 12 amino acids. CDR1 and CDR2 from the germline V gene are DFQATT and SNEGSKA (reference sequence). The CDR3 sequence: CSASQPGTEAFF. CDR3 in DNA: TGCAGTGCTAGTCAGCCGGGCACTGAAGCTTTCTTT.

This clonotype was seen a few times. The chain uses TRBV12-3 or TRBV12-4 and TRBJ2-3, with D perhaps matching TRBD1 or TRBD2 (6 bases each). V dropped 3 bases and J dropped 2 bases, with 9 bases sitting between them. This CDR3 comprises 14 residues. Written as DNA, the CDR3 is TGTGCCAGCAGTTTCCCGGGGGCCACAGATACGCAGTATTTT. Its translation is CASSFPGATDTQYF.

This clonotype has only a few counts. The chain links TRBV20-1 to TRBJ2-3; TRBD2 aligns across 8 bases. Germline loops: CDR1 DFQATT, CDR2 SNEGSKA (reference sequence). This CDR3 spans 14 amino acids. The V and J ends lost 6 bases and 4 bases, in that order; junction bases with no gene match: 9. CDR3 in amino acids: CSARRGARADTQYF. The CDR3, as DNA: TGCAGTGCGCGGCGGGGGGCGCGGGCAGATACGCAGTATTTT.

The chain uses TRBV5-1 and TRBJ2-1, with 15 bases that match TRBD2. Germline V lookup: CDR1 SGHRS, CDR2 YFSETQ. There are 17 residues in the CDR3. The junction had 4 bases not matched to a gene; V was cut back by 4 bases and J by 2 bases. The CDR3 protein is CASSLRTSGGAYNEQFF. DNA of the CDR3: TGCGCCAGCAGCCTACGGACTAGCGGGGGGGCCTACAATGAGCAGTTCTTC.

This clonotype was found a few times. The CDR3 here is CSALGDFSYNEQFF. In DNA form, the CDR3 reads TGCAGTGCCCTAGGGGATTTCTCCTACAATGAGCAGTTCTTC. V usage is TRBV20-1 and J usage is TRBJ2-1; possible D gene TRBD1, 5 bases. The CDR3 totals 14 residues. Germline V gives CDR1 DFQATT, CDR2 SNEGSKA (reference sequence). Trimming left V 6 bases short and J 0 bases short, with 12 bases between.

This clonotype was counted once. The V call is TRBV12-5, the J call TRBJ1-1, with no clear D. Trimming removed 5 bases at V and 13 bases at J, with 17 bases between. The CDR3 has 12 residues. Germline CDR1 is LGHNT and CDR2 is FRNRAP. The CDR3 loop reads CASGPGPFEGFF. CDR3 in DNA: TGTGCTAGTGGTCCCGGACCTTTTGAGGGTTTCTTT.

This clonotype was detected a few times. This chain uses TRBV20-1 with TRBJ2-3; 8 nucleotides agree with TRBD1. The V gene end was trimmed by 6 bases and the J gene end by 6 bases; junction bases not matched to a gene: 2. The CDR3 contains 11 residues. From germline, CDR1 is DFQATT and CDR2 SNEGSKA (reference sequence). CDR3 loop: CSANRGDTQYF. CDR3 nucleotides: TGCAGTGCAAACAGGGGGGATACGCAGTATTTT.

There are a few counts of this clonotype. This chain uses TRBV2 with TRBJ1-1; tentative D call: TRBD1 (6 bases). CDR3 length equals 13 residues. The V end lost 5 bases, the J end lost 1 base, and 8 bases lay between the germline ends. Germline CDR1 reads SNHLY; CDR2 reads FYNNEI. CDR3 coding DNA: TGTGCCAGCAGTACAGGGAGGAACACTGAAGCTTTCTTT. Protein sequence: CASSTGRNTEAFF.

V and J are TRBV4-2 and TRBJ1-2, with D possibly being TRBD1 (6 bases). Germline-derived CDR1 and CDR2 are LGHNA and YNFKEQ. Between the trimmed V and J ends, which lost 0 bases and 4 bases, there was a span of 12 bases. The CDR3 runs 15 residues. The CDR3 sequence: CASSQERTAFYGYTF. CDR3 in DNA: TGTGCCAGCAGCCAAGAAAGGACAGCCTTCTATGGCTACACCTTC.

The V and J genes are TRBV19 and TRBJ1-2, with a possible D match to TRBD1 (5 bases). This CDR3 is 20 amino acids long. Trimming shortened V by 5 bases and J by 4 bases, and 32 bases separated the two germline ends. Per the germline V gene, CDR1 is LNHDA and CDR2 is SQIVND (reference sequence). As DNA, the CDR3 is TGTGCCAGTAGTCCCCTTCGCCTAGAGGGACCTAACACTCGGCTCTATGGCTACACCTTC. Its protein is CASSPLRLEGPNTRLYGYTF.

The gene calls are TRBV7-2 and TRBJ1-6, with a tentative D call TRBD1 (5 bases). CDR1 is SGHTA and CDR2 is FQGNSA in the germline V gene. CDR3 length: 15 amino acids. With 1 base removed from V and 7 bases from J, the gap between germline ends came to 11 bases. The CDR3, as DNA: TGTGCCAGCAGCTTAGGACAGACGTTAAATTCACCCCTCCACTTT. Protein sequence: CASSLGQTLNSPLHF.

This clonotype occurred once. The gene calls are TRBV2 and TRBJ1-2; D is unresolved. The ends were cut back, 0 bases at V and 5 bases at J, with 4 bases in the middle. The germline V gene encodes CDR1 SNHLY and CDR2 FYNNEI. There are 12 residues in the CDR3. In nucleotides, the CDR3 is TGTGCCAGCAGTGAAGCAGCATATGGCTACACCTTC. It encodes CASSEAAYGYTF.

The chain is built from TRBV3-1 and TRBJ1-1; 8 bases match TRBD1. CDR3 size: 17 residues. Per germline, CDR1 LGHDT and CDR2 YNNKEL (reference sequence). The trim removed 5 bases at V and 4 bases at J, leaving 15 bases unmatched. DNA of the CDR3: TGTGCCAGCAGCATCCAAACAGGGGGGCGGAGAGGCACTGAAGCTTTCTTT. It codes for CASSIQTGGRRGTEAFF.